One and the same sample provided the 5 T cell receptor beta chains below, sequenced in a study of CD8+ T cells in alopecia areata. The treatment is: oral pan-JAK inhibitor, 5-10 mg twice daily. Reverse transcribed after extraction, RNA yielded cDNA as the sequencing template. TCRdb's table, derived via immunoSEQ multiplex PCR, lists solely in-frame clones and lacks some. The table has roughly 100,000 clones, more than 75% seen once; the top ten hold around 10%. The sequencing here drew on CD8+ T cells sorted from blood, taken at roughly week 30, from a patient treated with tofacitinib. Receptors were obtained from a human donor with alopecia areata.

V is TRBV18 and J is TRBJ2-7, with no clear D. Per germline, CDR1 KGHSH and CDR2 LQKENI. Trimming removed 3 bases at V and 0 bases at J, with 6 bases between. The CDR3 has 13 amino acids. The CDR3 nucleotides are TGTGCCAGCTCACCGGAGAGCTCCTACGAGCAGTACTTC. Its translation is CASSPESSYEQYF.

The chain combines TRBV29-1 with TRBJ1-1; 10 bases match TRBD1. Germline trimming cut 8 bases from V and 6 bases from J; bases unmatched to any gene: 12. There are 14 residues in the CDR3. Looked up from germline, CDR1 is SQVTM and CDR2 is ANQGSEA. The CDR3 sequence is CSHCDRGLTAEAFF. Here the CDR3 DNA reads TGCAGCCATTGTGACAGGGGGCTTACGGCTGAAGCTTTCTTT.

The rearrangement links TRBV7-9 to TRBJ2-3, with 7 nucleotides matching TRBD2. The ends lost 7 bases at V and 3 bases at J; junction bases unmatched: 10. The germline gives CDR1 SEHNR, CDR2 FQNEAQ (reference sequence). This CDR3 comprises 15 residues. In DNA form, the CDR3 reads TGTGCCAGCAACCTGTACGGGGGGAGGACAGATACGCAGTATTTT. Its protein is CASNLYGGRTDTQYF.

The chain has TRBV10-3 and TRBJ1-2; no definite D call. The CDR3 consists of 13 residues. Trimming left V 3 bases short and J 4 bases short, with 9 bases between. Germline values: CDR1 ENHRY, CDR2 SYGVKD. As DNA, the CDR3 is TGTGCCATCAGTGAAGAGGGCATCTATGGCTACACCTTC. It translates to CAISEEGIYGYTF.

The chain combines TRBV15 with TRBJ2-3; the match to TRBD2 covers 8 bases. V lost 2 bases to trimming and J lost 5 bases; unmatched junction nucleotides: 9. Per germline, CDR1 LNHNV and CDR2 YYDKDF (reference sequence). The CDR3 length is 16 residues. In DNA form, the CDR3 reads TGTGCCACCAGCAGAATGACGGGGGGGGCCGAAGATACGCAGTATTTT. Translating it yields CATSRMTGGAEDTQYF.